The 25 T cell receptor beta chains given below trace back to one sample, sequenced in a study of post-analysis software for immune sequencing data. Overall study findings and caveats: Patients had higher frequencies than controls of about five TRBV segments, including TRBV5-6, TRBV5-1 and TRBV20-1.

These receptors' antigens are unknown. Unique molecular identifiers were built into the TCR beta cDNA libraries. TCRdb fed the PCR reads into MiXCR, producing one record per CDR3 protein. The table lists 600,000 to 750,000 distinct CDR3 sequences, roughly three fifths of them singletons, with around 11% in the top ten. Source material: blood. The receptors derive from a girl aged 2 to 10 with multiple sclerosis.

The V gene is TRBV29-1, the J gene TRBJ2-1; D is perhaps TRBD1 or TRBD2 (6 bases each). Germline CDR1 reads SQVTM; CDR2 reads ANQGSEA. This CDR3 region has 14 residues. The V end lost 7 bases, the J end lost 3 bases, and 16 bases lay between the germline ends. CDR3 bases: TGCAGCGGGAGGGAAGGGACAATCTACAATGAGCAGTTCTTC. It codes for CSGREGTIYNEQFF.

This clonotype was detected once. V is TRBV11-2 and J is TRBJ2-5, with D possibly being TRBD1 (6 bases). CDR3 length: 21 residues. Germline loops: CDR1 SGHAT, CDR2 FQNNGV. Trimming left V 1 base short and J 1 base short, with 28 bases between. CDR3 nucleotides: TGTGCCAGCAGCTTAGGACTCCTGAGTGCCCTTCCAGGGGAGAGCCAAGAGACCCAGTACTTC. It yields the protein CASSLGLLSALPGESQETQYF.

V gene TRBV10-1 combines with J gene TRBJ2-1, with TRBD1 matching over 9 bases. CDR1 is WNHNN, CDR2 SYGVQD, per germline (reference sequence). J was trimmed by 11 bases and V by 2 bases; bases with no gene match: 10. The CDR3 totals 15 residues. In DNA form, the CDR3 reads TGCGCCAGCAGTGAGGATGGGACAGGGCGGGAGAAGCAGTTCTTC. Its protein is CASSEDGTGREKQFF.

This clonotype was counted between two and nine times. The chain carries TRBV5-5 and TRBJ2-1; no reliable D call. Germline V gene sequence: CDR1 SGHKS, CDR2 YYEKEE (reference sequence). The CDR3 runs to 11 residues. The germline V and J ends were trimmed by 4 bases and 10 bases, with 9 bases remaining between them. CDR3 bases: TGTGCCAGCAGCCCAACTCAAGAGCAGTTCTTC. Translated, it gives CASSPTQEQFF.

V and J are TRBV7-9 and TRBJ1-2; 11 bases are a match to TRBD1. Germline V lookup: CDR1 SEHNR, CDR2 FQNEAQ (reference sequence). This CDR3 has 15 amino acids. V lost 5 bases to trimming and J lost 4 bases; unmatched junction nucleotides: 6. The CDR3: CASSPTGTGGYGYTF. The CDR3 DNA is TGTGCCAGCAGCCCTACCGGGACAGGGGGCTATGGCTACACCTTC.

The chain combines TRBV10-3 with TRBJ2-1; TRBD1 aligns across 8 bases. The CDR3 runs to 13 residues. Per germline, CDR1 ENHRY and CDR2 SYGVKD. Germline trimming cut 8 bases from V and 12 bases from J; bases unmatched to any gene: 12. Here the CDR3 reads CAIGVPDRARQFF. For the CDR3, the DNA is TGTGCCATCGGCGTCCCGGACAGGGCACGGCAGTTCTTC.

In its sample, this clonotype was seen a few times. V and J are TRBV7-2 and TRBJ2-5, with no clear D. This CDR3 has 14 amino acids. Per germline, CDR1 SGHTA and CDR2 FQGNSA. V was shortened by 5 bases and J by 5 bases, with 15 bases between the two germline ends. The CDR3 loop is CASSPYLARETQYF. CDR3 in DNA: TGTGCCAGCAGCCCATACCTGGCCCGGGAGACCCAGTACTTC. The whole variable domain, filled in from reference TRBV7-2 and TRBJ2-5, reads GAGVSQSPSNKVTEKGKDVELRCDPISGHTALYWYRQSLGQGLEFLIYFQGNSAPDKSGLPSDRFSAERTGGSVSTLTIQRTQQEDSAVYLCASSPYLARETQYFGPGTRLLVL.

On this clonotype itself: At one boundary the junction diverges from the germline segment, which might be a read error. The chain uses TRBV10-2 and TRBJ1-1, with D unresolved. From germline, CDR1 is WSHSY and CDR2 SAAADI. There are 12 residues in the CDR3. The CDR3 spells CASREWGTEAFF. The CDR3 nucleotides read TGCGCCAGCAGAGAGTGGGGCACTGAAGCTTTCTTT.

In regard to this clonotype: One end of the junction varies from germline; a read error may be responsible. The V and J genes are TRBV13 and TRBJ1-2; D is unresolved. Germline CDR1 and CDR2: PRHDT and FYEKMQ (reference sequence). The CDR3 runs to 13 residues. As DNA, the CDR3 is TGTGCCAGCAGCTTAGAAGGCAACTATGGCTGCACCTTC. Its translation: CASSLEGNYGCTF.

The gene calls are TRBV12-3 or TRBV12-4 and TRBJ1-5; 10 nucleotides line up with TRBD1. V was pared by 4 bases and J by 0 bases, with 9 bases of the junction left unmatched. The CDR3 contains 18 residues. CDR3 region: CASSSRDRGLYSNQPQHF. DNA for the CDR3: TGTGCCAGCAGTTCCCGGGACAGGGGCTTGTATAGCAATCAGCCCCAGCATTTT.

This sequence joins TRBV12-3 or TRBV12-4 and TRBJ1-1; 7 bases match TRBD1. Unmatched junction bases numbered 8, after V lost 5 bases and J lost 2 bases. The CDR3 is made up of 15 amino acids. For the CDR3, the DNA is TGTGCCAGCAGTACAAGGACAGGCATTAACACTGAAGCTTTCTTT. As protein: CASSTRTGINTEAFF.

The rearrangement joins TRBV6-5 to TRBJ2-3; 10 positions agree with TRBD2. Trimming cost V 6 bases and J 0 bases; bases outside gene matches: 3. CDR1 is MNHEY, CDR2 SVGAGI, per germline. The length of the CDR3 is 15 residues. This CDR3 is CASRMTSGSTDTQYF. As DNA, the CDR3 is TGTGCCAGCAGGATGACTAGCGGGAGCACAGATACGCAGTATTTT.

This clonotype was seen just once. V is TRBV25-1 and J is TRBJ1-6, with no clear D. Looked up from germline, CDR1 is MGHDK and CDR2 is SYGVNS. With 4 bases removed from V and 11 bases from J, the gap between germline ends came to 12 bases. The CDR3 has 13 amino acids. The CDR3 sequence is CASSVGRAAPLHF. CDR3 nucleotides: TGTGCCAGCAGTGTCGGCAGAGCAGCACCCCTCCACTTT.

V gene TRBV20-1 combines with J gene TRBJ2-5; D gene unclear. With 2 bases removed from V and 6 bases from J, the gap between germline ends came to 10 bases. The CDR3 spans 12 residues. Germline lookup yields CDR1 DFQATT and CDR2 SNEGSKA (reference sequence). DNA for the CDR3: TGCAGTGCTAGACCGGATTCCAAGACCCAGTACTTC. Its protein is CSARPDSKTQYF.

The genes are TRBV2 and TRBJ2-7; D ambiguous. Per the germline V gene, CDR1 is SNHLY and CDR2 is FYNNEI. This CDR3 contains 12 residues. The germline V and J ends were trimmed by 7 bases and 2 bases, with 9 bases remaining between them. CDR3 loop: CASKDLAYEQYF. Here the CDR3 DNA reads TGTGCCAGCAAGGATTTGGCCTACGAGCAGTACTTC.

This clonotype was counted once. This chain uses TRBV29-1 with TRBJ2-3; 8 bases map to TRBD2. Germline CDR1 SQVTM, CDR2 ANQGSEA. The CDR3 runs 15 residues. After removal of 0 bases from V and 5 bases from J, the junction contained 7 bases not matched to a gene. The CDR3 coding sequence is TGCAGCGTTGAAGAAACGGGGGGGGCTATAGATACGCAGTATTTT. The encoded protein is CSVEETGGAIDTQYF.

J is TRBJ2-3 and V is TRBV2; 7 nucleotides match TRBD1. The CDR3 is 15 amino acids. Germline trimming cut 6 bases from V and 6 bases from J; bases unmatched to any gene: 12. Germline V gives CDR1 SNHLY, CDR2 FYNNEI. The chain's CDR3 is CASSEQGFSADTQYF. CDR3 sequence (DNA): TGTGCCAGCAGCGAACAGGGGTTCTCGGCGGATACGCAGTATTTT.

This clonotype was recorded a few times. V and J are TRBV29-1 and TRBJ2-5; 7 bases line up with TRBD2. The trim removed 7 bases at V and 4 bases at J, leaving 12 bases unmatched. There are 14 residues in the CDR3. The germline CDR1 and CDR2 sequences are SQVTM and ANQGSEA. The CDR3 nucleotides are TGCAGCGCCACGAGGCGCGGGGGTGGAGAGACCCAGTACTTC. Its protein product is CSATRRGGGETQYF.

This clonotype was seen ten or more times. This chain links TRBV28 with TRBJ2-7; 9 bases match TRBD2. This CDR3 contains 14 residues. Germline assignment: CDR1 MDHEN and CDR2 SYDVKM. The J segment lost 7 bases and the V segment lost 4 bases, leaving 8 bases of the junction unmatched. The CDR3 DNA reads TGTGCCAGCAGTTCCCTCCATAGCGGGAGTGAGCAGTACTTC. Translated, it gives CASSSLHSGSEQYF.

This clonotype showed up just a few times. This chain links TRBV11-2 with TRBJ2-5, with 7 positions matching TRBD2. Germline assignment: CDR1 SGHAT and CDR2 FQNNGV. The ends lost 5 bases at V and 2 bases at J; junction bases unmatched: 14. This CDR3 has 17 residues. This CDR3 reads CASSRRGGSASQETQYF. The DNA for the CDR3 is TGTGCCAGCAGCCGTAGGGGAGGGTCCGCTTCACAAGAGACCCAGTACTTC. The full variable domain, completed using reference TRBV11-2 and TRBJ2-5, is EAGVAQSPRYKIIEKRQSVAFWCNPISGHATLYWYQQILGQGPKLLIQFQNNGVVDDSQLPKDRFSAERLKGVDSTLKIQPAKLEDSAVYLCASSRRGGSASQETQYFGPGTRLLVL.

The chain links TRBV9 to TRBJ2-7; perhaps TRBD2 as D (5 bases). Trimming took 0 bases from V and 1 from J, leaving 11 bases between them. The germline CDR1 and CDR2 sequences are SGDLS and YYNGEE. CDR3 length: 15 residues. As DNA, the CDR3 is TGTGCCAGCAGCGTAGCGGGGTATGAGTCCTACGAGCAGTACTTC. Amino acids: CASSVAGYESYEQYF.

The DNA for the CDR3 is TGTGCCAGCAGTTCCGAGTACGGGGGTGGGATAACTGAAACGGAGCAGTTCTTC. Residues: CASSSEYGGGITETEQFF. V and J are TRBV12-3 or TRBV12-4 and TRBJ2-1; D might be TRBD2 (6 bases). V dropped 4 bases and J dropped 10 bases, with 29 bases sitting between them. This CDR3 is 18 amino acids long.

This clonotype was seen just once. This chain links TRBV12-3 or TRBV12-4 with TRBJ2-7; 8 bases map to TRBD2. The CDR3 runs 15 residues. V gave up 4 bases and J gave up 5 bases; unmatched junction bases: 10. The CDR3 spells CASSSTPAGDNEQYF. CDR3 nucleotides: TGTGCCAGCAGTTCCACCCCAGCGGGAGATAACGAGCAGTACTTC.

The table lists this clonotype with a count of one. This chain joins TRBV12-3 or TRBV12-4 and TRBJ2-3; no clear D. Deletions cut 1 base from V and 2 bases from J, with 10 bases between. The CDR3 length is 15 residues. The DNA of the CDR3 is TGTGCCAGCAGTTTAGAACGGGTGCCCACAGATACGCAGTATTTT. Translating gives CASSLERVPTDTQYF.

The V gene is TRBV5-1, the J gene TRBJ2-3; TRBD2 is a possible D gene (5 bases). Deletions cut 0 bases from V and 6 bases from J, with 11 bases between. The CDR3 extends over 14 amino acids. CDR1 and CDR2 from the germline V gene are SGHRS and YFSETQ. CDR3 sequence: CASSLGTSQDTQYF. DNA for the CDR3: TGCGCCAGCAGCTTGGGAACTAGTCAGGATACGCAGTATTTT.